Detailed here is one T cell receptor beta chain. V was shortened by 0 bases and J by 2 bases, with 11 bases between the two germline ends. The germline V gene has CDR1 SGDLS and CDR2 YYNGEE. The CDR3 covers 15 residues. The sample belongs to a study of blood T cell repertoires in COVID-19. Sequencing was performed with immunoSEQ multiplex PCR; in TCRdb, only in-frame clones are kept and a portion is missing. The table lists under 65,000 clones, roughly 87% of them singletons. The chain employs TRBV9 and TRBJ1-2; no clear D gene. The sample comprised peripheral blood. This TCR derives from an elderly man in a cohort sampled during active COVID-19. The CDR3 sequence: CASSVGVGSNYGYTF. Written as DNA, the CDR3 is TGTGCCAGCAGCGTAGGTGTAGGGAGCAACTATGGCTACACCTTC.